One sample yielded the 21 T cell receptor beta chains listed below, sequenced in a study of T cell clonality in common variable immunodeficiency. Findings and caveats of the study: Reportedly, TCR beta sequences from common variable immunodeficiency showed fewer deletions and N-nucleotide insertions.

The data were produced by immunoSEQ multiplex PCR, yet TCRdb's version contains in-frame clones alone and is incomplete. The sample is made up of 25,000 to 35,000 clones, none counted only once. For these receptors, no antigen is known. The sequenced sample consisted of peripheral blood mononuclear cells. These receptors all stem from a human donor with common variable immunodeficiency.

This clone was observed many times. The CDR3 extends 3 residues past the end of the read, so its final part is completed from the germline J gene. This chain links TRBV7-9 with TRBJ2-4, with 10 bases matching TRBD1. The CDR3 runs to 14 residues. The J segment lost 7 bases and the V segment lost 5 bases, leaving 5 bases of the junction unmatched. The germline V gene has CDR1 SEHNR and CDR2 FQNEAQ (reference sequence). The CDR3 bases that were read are TGTGCCAGCAGCGGGGGACAGGGGTTGAACATT. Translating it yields CASSGGQGLNI. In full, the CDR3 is CASSGGQGLNIQYF.

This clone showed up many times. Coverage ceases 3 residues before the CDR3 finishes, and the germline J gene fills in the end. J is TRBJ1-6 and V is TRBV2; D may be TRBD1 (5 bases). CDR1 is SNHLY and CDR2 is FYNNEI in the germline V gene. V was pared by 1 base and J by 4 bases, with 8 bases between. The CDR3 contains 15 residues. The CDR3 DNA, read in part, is TGTGCCAGCAGTGAAGACCAGGGTTATAATTCACCC. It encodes CASSEDQGYNSP. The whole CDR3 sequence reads CASSEDQGYNSPLHF. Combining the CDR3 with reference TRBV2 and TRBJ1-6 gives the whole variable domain EPEVTQTPSHQVTQMGQEVILRCVPISNHLYFYWYRQILGQKVEFLVSFYNNEISEKSEIFDDQFSVERPDGSNFTLKIRSTKLEDSAMYFCASSEDQGYNSPLHFGNGTRLTVT.

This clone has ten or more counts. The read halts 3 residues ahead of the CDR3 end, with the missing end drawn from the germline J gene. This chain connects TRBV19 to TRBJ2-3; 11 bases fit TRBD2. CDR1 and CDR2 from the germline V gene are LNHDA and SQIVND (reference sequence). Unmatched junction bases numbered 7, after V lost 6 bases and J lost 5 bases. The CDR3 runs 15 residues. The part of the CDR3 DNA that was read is TGTGCCAGTAGGACTAGCGGGAATAAGTTAGATACG. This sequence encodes CASRTSGNKLDT. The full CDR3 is CASRTSGNKLDTQYF.

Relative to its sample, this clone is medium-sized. CDR3 region: CASSENIVWLGHQYEQYF. The part of the CDR3 DNA that was read is TGTGCCAGCAGTGAAAATATAGTATGGTTGGGACATCAATACGAG. The chain joins TRBV2 to TRBJ2-7, with D possibly matching TRBD1 (6 bases). The read gets to within 3 residues of the CDR3 end, and the germline J gene fills in the rest. CDR3 size: 18 residues. Germline CDR1 reads SNHLY; CDR2 reads FYNNEI. V shed 2 bases and J shed 4 bases, with 24 bases lying between them.

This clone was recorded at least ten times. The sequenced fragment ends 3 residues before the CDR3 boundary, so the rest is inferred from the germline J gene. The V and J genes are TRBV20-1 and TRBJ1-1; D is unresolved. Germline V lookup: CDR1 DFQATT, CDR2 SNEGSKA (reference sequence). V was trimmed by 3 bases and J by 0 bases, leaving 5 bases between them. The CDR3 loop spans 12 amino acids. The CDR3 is CSASVMNTEAFF. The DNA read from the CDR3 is TGCAGTGCTAGTGTCATGAACACTGAA.

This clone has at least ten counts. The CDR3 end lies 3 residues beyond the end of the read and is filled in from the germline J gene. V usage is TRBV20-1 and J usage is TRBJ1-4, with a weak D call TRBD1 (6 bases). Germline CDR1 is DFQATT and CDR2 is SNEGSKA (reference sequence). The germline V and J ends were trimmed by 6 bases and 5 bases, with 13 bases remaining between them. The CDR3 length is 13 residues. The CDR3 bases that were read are TGCAGTGCCAGGGGTGGGGTCAATGAAAAA. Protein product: CSARGGVNEK. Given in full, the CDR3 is CSARGGVNEKLFF.

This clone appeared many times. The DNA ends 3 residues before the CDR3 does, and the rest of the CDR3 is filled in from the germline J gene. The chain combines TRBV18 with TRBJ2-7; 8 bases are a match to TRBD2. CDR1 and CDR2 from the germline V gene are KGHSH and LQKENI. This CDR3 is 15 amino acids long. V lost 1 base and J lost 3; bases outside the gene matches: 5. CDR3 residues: CASSPLSGNYYEQYF. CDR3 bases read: TGTGCCAGCTCACCACTTAGCGGGAACTACTACGAG.

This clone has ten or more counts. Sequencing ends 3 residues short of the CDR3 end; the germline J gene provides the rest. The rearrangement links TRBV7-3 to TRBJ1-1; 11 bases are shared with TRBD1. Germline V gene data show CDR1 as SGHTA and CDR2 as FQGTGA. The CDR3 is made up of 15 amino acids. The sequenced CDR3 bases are TGTGCCAGCAGCTTAGGTCCGGGACAGGGGGATATA. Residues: CASSLGPGQGDI. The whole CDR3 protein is CASSLGPGQGDIAFF.

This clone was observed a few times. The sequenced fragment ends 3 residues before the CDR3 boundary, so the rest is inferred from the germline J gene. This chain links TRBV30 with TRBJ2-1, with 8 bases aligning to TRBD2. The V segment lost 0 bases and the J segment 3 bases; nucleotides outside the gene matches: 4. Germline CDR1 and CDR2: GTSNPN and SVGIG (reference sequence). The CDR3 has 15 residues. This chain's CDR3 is CAWSVSSGVYNEQFF. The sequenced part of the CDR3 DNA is TGTGCCTGGAGTGTAAGTAGCGGGGTCTACAATGAG.

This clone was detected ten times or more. CDR3 loop: CASTMPGSGANVLTF. CDR3 DNA (partial): TGTGCCAGCACGATGCCGGGCTCTGGGGCCAACGTC. The rearrangement joins TRBV18 to TRBJ2-6; D call uncertain. The CDR3 goes on 3 residues after the read ends, and that part is filled in from the germline J gene. Trimming stripped 8 bases from V and 0 bases from J, with 11 bases between. The germline V gene has CDR1 KGHSH and CDR2 LQKENI. The length of the CDR3 is 15 residues.

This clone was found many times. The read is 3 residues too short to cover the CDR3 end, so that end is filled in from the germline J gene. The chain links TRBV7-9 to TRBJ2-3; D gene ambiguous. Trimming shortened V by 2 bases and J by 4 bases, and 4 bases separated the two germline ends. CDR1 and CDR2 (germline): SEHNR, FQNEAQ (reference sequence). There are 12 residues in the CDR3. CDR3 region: CASSLRADTQYF. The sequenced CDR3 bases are TGTGCCAGCAGCTTAAGGGCAGATACG.

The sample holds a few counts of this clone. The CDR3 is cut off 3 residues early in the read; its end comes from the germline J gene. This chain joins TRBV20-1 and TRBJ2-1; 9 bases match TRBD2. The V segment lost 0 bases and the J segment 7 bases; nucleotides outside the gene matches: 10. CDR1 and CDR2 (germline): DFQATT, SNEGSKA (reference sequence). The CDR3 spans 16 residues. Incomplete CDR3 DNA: TGCAGTGCTAGAGATCTTAGGGGACTAGCATCGAATGAG. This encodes CSARDLRGLASNE. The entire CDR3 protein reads CSARDLRGLASNEQFF.

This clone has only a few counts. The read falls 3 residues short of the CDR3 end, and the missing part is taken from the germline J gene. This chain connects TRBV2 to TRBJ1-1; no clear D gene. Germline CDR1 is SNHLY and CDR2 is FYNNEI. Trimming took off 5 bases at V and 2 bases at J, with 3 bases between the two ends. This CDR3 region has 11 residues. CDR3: CASSTNTEAFF. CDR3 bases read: TGTGCCAGCAGTACAAACACTGAA. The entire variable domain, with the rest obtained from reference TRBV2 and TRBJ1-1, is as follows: EPEVTQTPSHQVTQMGQEVILRCVPISNHLYFYWYRQILGQKVEFLVSFYNNEISEKSEIFDDQFSVERPDGSNFTLKIRSTKLEDSAMYFCASSTNTEAFFGQGTRLTVV.

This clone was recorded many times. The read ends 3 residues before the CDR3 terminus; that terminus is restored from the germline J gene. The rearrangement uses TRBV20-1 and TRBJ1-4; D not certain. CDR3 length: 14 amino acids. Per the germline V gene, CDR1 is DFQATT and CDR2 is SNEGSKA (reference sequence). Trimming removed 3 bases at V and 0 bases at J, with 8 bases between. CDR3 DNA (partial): TGCAGTGCTAGGGTCGGTACAACTAATGAAAAA. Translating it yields CSARVGTTNEK. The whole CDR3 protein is CSARVGTTNEKLFF.

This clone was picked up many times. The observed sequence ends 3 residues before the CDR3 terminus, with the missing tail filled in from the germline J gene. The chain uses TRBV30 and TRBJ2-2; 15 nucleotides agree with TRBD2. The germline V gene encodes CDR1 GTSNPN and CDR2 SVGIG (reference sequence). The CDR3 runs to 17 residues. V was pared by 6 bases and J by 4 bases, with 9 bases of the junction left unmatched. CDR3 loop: CACTGLAGGPGTGELFF. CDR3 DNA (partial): TGTGCCTGCACTGGACTAGCGGGAGGGCCAGGCACCGGGGAG.

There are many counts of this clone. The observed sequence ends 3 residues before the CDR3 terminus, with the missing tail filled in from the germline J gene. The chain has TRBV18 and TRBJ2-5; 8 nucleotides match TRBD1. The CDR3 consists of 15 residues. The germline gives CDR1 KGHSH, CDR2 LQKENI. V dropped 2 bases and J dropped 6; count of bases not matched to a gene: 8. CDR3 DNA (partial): TGTGCCAGCTCACCATTAGGACAGGGCGGGAAGACC. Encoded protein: CASSPLGQGGKT. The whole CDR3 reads CASSPLGQGGKTQYF.

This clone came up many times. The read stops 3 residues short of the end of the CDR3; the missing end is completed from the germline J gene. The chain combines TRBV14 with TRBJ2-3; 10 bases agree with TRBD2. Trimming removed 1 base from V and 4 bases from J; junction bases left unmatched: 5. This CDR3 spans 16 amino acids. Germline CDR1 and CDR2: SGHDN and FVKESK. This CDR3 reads CASSQAASGSPDTQYF. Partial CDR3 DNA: TGTGCCAGCAGCCAAGCGGCTAGCGGGAGTCCAGATACG.

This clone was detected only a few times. CDR3 in amino acids: CASSFRDTFGSEQYF. The sequenced CDR3 bases are TGTGCCAGCAGCTTCCGGGACACCTTCGGGTCCGAG. The J gene is TRBJ2-7, the V gene TRBV7-2, with D possibly matching TRBD1 (6 bases). Read sequence stops 3 residues before the CDR3 end, and the germline J gene provides the missing end. CDR3 length: 15 amino acids. V was trimmed by 3 bases and J by 6 bases, leaving 18 bases between them. Per germline, CDR1 SGHTA and CDR2 FQGNSA. Variable domain in full (rest from reference TRBV7-2 and TRBJ2-7): GAGVSQSPSNKVTEKGKDVELRCDPISGHTALYWYRQSLGQGLEFLIYFQGNSAPDKSGLPSDRFSAERTGGSVSTLTIQRTQQEDSAVYLCASSFRDTFGSEQYFGPGTRLTVT.

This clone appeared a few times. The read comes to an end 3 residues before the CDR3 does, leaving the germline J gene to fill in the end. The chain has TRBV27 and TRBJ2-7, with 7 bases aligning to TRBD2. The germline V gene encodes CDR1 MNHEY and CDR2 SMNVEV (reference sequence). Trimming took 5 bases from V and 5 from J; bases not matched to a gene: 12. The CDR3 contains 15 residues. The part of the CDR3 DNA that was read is TGTGCCAGCAGTCCAGGACTAGTTTCGGTCAACGAG. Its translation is CASSPGLVSVNE. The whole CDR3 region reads CASSPGLVSVNEQYF.

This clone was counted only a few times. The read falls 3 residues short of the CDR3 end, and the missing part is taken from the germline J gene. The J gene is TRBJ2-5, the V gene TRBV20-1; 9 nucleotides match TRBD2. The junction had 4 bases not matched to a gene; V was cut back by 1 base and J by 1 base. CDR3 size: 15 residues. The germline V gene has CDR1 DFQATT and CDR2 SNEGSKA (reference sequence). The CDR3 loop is CSARGVAGAQETQYF. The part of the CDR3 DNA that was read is TGCAGTGCTAGAGGGGTAGCGGGGGCCCAAGAGACC.

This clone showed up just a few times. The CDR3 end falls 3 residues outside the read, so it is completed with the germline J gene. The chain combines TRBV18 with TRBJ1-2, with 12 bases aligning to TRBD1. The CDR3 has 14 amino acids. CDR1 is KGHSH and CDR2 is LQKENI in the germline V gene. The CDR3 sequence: CASSMGQGAQGYTF. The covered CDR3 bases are TGTGCCAGCTCAATGGGACAGGGGGCGCAGGGC.